This T cell receptor beta chain was captured by sequencing in a study of graft-versus-host responses after intestinal transplantation. Study overall: Multivisceral, liver-intestinal, or isolated intestinal grafts went to recipients.

Findings of the study overall: Investigators detected GvH clones in recipient marrow, with some emerging earlier in ileum or blood. High graft-versus-host to host-versus-graft clonal ratios were seen in allografts of patients with graft-donor T cell macrochimerism.

The germline V and J ends were trimmed by 3 bases and 5 bases, with 19 bases remaining between them. The CDR3 extends over 16 amino acids. CDR1 is LNHDA, CDR2 SQIVND, per germline (reference sequence). Comments on this clone: Its antigen is not known. This CDR3 is also generated by other DNA sequences in the sample.

Libraries were prepared by immunoSEQ multiplex PCR; TCRdb keeps only in-frame clonotypes and omits some of them. This table has about 23,000 clones, 90% appearing once. J is TRBJ2-5 and V is TRBV19; D is possibly TRBD2 (5 bases). The sample consisted of PBMCs, taken approximately 38 days after intestinal transplant. This sequence originates from a human patient who received an intestinal transplant, so some T cells may come from the graft donor. The DNA of the CDR3 is TGTGCCAGTAGTATTGGCGGGTCACAACCCAAGGAGACCCAGTACTTC. Its translation: CASSIGGSQPKETQYF.